The TCR beta chain described here comes from a study of a mutant IDH1 vaccine in newly diagnosed glioma (dated by TCRdb to 2020 to 2022). The study in broad terms: Of the approximately 32 treated patients, about 60% were male and about 40% were female, and the mean age was around 40 years. Prior to enrollment, patients had been given standard therapy consisting of radiotherapy alone, temozolomide alone, or radiochemotherapy with temozolomide, with the combination given to most patients. Peripheral blood samples were drawn at six visits, namely V03 (baseline), V05, V07, V10, V12 and V13. Longitudinal TCRB deep sequencing was done for fewer than 30 treated patients, wherever samples were available for exploratory analyses. Points the paper makes about the study in general: Vaccine-induced immune responses across multiple MHC alleles were detected in 80% to 95% of patients. Pseudoprogression appeared unrelated to alterations in the top peripheral T cell clonotypes detected by TCRB sequencing. The authors stated that sample limitations prevented analyses of patient blood samples from being reproduced. Selection of PBMC samples for TCRB deep sequencing was based on availability.

The meaning of the sample's time point label: baseline, week 1 (first vaccination visit). This specimen's treatment or condition label, interpreted: pre-vaccination baseline after standard-of-care therapy. The donors had newly diagnosed IDH1-mutant astrocytomas of WHO grade 3 or 4 that showed loss of nuclear ATRX. The samples were drawn from NOA16, a multicentre, single-arm, open-label phase I trial in Germany that tested a mutant IDH1 peptide vaccine in humans for the first time. Visit V03 blood draws served as the baseline sample for immunogenicity testing. Genomic DNA for TCRB sequencing was extracted from EDTA blood using the DNeasy Blood and Tissue Kit. Note on this clone: The clone's antigen remains unknown. There are no base qualities to consult, and no much larger clone falls within one base.

Receptor amplification or capture employed the immunoSEQ multiplex PCR assay. Following the manufacturer's protocol, the hsTCRB Kit was used to amplify rearranged TCR beta chain sequences. An Illumina MiSeq was used to sequence the TCRB libraries. The paper's processing steps were these. The proprietary platform of the kit vendor was used for demultiplexing, trimming and gene mapping. TCRdb took this table from immuneACCESS and kept in-frame rearrangements with V and J called. Such tables lack part of the clones; where checked against another copy, unresolved V genes explain under half of the gap, and the rest is unexplained. From that table come the V and J calls and clone size; the DNA was used to work out D and trimming. The sample contains approximately 36,000 clones, roughly 89% of them found a single time. The ten largest clones capture about a sixth of the sample. Germline trimming: 6 bases from V, 8 bases from J; junction bases outside gene matches: 11. The germline V gene (reference sequence) specifies MNHNY as CDR1 and SVGAGI as CDR2. From the cysteine up to the phenylalanine, the CDR3 has a length of 14 residues. Only the CDR3 part of the read is kept: 42 bases, read in frame from the first base.

The V gene is TRBV6-6 and the J gene is TRBJ2-5, and TRBD2 matches 8 of the central bases. This clonotype originated in a man between 18 and 29 years old with glioma. Sequenced here: PBMCs, sampled from a glioma patient treated with radiotherapy, temozolomide or both. The DNA sequence is given as TGTGCCAGCAGACCCGGGGGGGACCAAGCAACCCAGTACTTC. This translates into CASRPGGDQATQYF.